This T cell receptor (beta chain) was identified during a study of vaccination and CD4 T cells after COVID-19. Germline V gene lookup returns CDR1 MNHNS and CDR2 SASEGT. Trimming took 9 bases from V and 2 from J; bases not matched to a gene: 16. The CDR3 covers 18 residues. Sample treatment: approximately nine-day PBMC culture with coronavirus spike peptide pools or control peptides (ViraFEST assay). About this clonotype itself: What it binds is not known.

An Oncomine TCR Beta short-read assay was used to sequence the DNA from cultured CD4+ T cells. One entry per CDR3 protein, called by TCRdb with MiXCR from the PCR reads. The table includes about 15,000 distinct CDR3 sequences, around 46% detected once. The sequenced sample was CD4+ T cells from blood, cultured in vitro. The origin of this receptor is a human donor who had recovered from COVID-19. V gene TRBV6-1 combines with J gene TRBJ2-3; 11 bases map to TRBD2. In DNA, the CDR3 is TGTGCCAGTAGCCCTGGGCTAGCGGGAGGAAGGTACACAGATACGCAGTATTTT. As protein: CASSPGLAGGRYTDTQYF.